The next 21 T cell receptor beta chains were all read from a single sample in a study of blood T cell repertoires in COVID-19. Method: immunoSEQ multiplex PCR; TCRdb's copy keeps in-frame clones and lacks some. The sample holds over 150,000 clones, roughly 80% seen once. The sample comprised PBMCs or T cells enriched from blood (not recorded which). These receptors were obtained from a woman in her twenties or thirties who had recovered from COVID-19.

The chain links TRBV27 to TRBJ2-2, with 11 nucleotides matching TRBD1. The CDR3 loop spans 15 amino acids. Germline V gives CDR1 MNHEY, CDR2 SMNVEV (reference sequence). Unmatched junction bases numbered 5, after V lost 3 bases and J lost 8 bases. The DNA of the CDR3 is TGTGCCAGCAGTTTGGACAGGGGGCTCTTTGGGGAGCTGTTTTTT. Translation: CASSLDRGLFGELFF.

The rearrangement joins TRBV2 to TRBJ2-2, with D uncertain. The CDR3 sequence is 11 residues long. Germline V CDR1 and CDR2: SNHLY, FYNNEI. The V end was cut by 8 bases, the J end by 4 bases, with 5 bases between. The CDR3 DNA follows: TGTGCCAGCGCCGGCACCGGGGAGCTGTTTTTT. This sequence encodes CASAGTGELFF. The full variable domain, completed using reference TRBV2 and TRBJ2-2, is EPEVTQTPSHQVTQMGQEVILRCVPISNHLYFYWYRQILGQKVEFLVSFYNNEISEKSEIFDDQFSVERPDGSNFTLKIRSTKLEDSAMYFCASAGTGELFFGEGSRLTVL.

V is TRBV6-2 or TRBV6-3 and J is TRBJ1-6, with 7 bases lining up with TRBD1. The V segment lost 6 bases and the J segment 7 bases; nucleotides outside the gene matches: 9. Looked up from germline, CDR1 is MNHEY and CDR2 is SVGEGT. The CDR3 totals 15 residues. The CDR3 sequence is CASSIGQVGNSPLHF. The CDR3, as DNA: TGTGCCAGCAGCATCGGACAGGTCGGGAATTCACCCCTCCACTTT.

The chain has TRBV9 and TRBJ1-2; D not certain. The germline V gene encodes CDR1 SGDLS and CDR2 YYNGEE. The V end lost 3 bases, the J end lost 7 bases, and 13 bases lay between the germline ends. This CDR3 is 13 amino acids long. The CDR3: CASSDKNLGGYTF. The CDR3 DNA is TGTGCCAGCAGCGACAAGAATCTAGGTGGCTACACCTTC.

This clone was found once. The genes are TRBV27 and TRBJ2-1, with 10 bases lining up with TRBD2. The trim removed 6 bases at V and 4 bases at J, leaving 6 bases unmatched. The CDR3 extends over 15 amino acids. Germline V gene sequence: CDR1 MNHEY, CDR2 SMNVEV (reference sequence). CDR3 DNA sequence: TGTGCCAGCAGCCCCCGGACTAGCGGATACAATGAGCAGTTCTTC. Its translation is CASSPRTSGYNEQFF.

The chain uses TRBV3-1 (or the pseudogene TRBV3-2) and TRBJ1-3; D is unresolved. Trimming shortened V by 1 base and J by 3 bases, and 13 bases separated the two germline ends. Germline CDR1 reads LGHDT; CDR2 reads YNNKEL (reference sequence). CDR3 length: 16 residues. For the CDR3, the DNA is TGTGCCAGCAGCCAAGTCCTGGGAGGCTTTGGAAACACCATATATTTT. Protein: CASSQVLGGFGNTIYF.

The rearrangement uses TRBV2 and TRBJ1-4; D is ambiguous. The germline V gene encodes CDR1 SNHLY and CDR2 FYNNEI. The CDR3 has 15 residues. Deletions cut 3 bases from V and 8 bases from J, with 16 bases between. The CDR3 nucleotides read TGTGCCAGCAGTGAGAGGACTTTACGCGGCGAAAAACTGTTTTTT. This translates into CASSERTLRGEKLFF.

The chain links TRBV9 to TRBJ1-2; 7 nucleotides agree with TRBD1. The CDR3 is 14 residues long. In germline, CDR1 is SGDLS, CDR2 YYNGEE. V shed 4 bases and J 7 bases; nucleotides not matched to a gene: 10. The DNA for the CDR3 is TGTGCCAGCAGCTCCGACAGGGTTCTGAGTGGCTACACCTTC. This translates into CASSSDRVLSGYTF.

CDR3 DNA sequence: TGTGCCAGCAGCCCGGGGACTAGCGGGAAGGGTGAGACCCAGTACTTC. This gives the protein CASSPGTSGKGETQYF. The chain has TRBV6-6 and TRBJ2-5; the match to TRBD2 covers 13 bases. Germline lookup yields CDR1 MNHNY and CDR2 SVGAGI (reference sequence). The CDR3 is made up of 16 amino acids. V trimming: 6 bases; J trimming: 5 bases; junction bases outside the gene matches: 9.

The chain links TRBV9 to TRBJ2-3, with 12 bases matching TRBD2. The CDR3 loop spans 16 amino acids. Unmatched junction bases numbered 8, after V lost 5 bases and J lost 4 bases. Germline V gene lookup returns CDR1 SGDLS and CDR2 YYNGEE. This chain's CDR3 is CASSPTSGSSPDTQYF. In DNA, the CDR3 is TGTGCCAGCAGTCCGACTAGCGGGAGTTCCCCAGATACGCAGTATTTT.

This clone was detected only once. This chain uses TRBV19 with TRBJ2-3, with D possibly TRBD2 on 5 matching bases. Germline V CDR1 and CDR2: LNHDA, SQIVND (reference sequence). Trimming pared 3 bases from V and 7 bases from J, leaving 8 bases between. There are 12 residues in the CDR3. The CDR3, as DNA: TGTGCCAGTAGTATGCCGGGGAATACGCAGTATTTT. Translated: CASSMPGNTQYF.

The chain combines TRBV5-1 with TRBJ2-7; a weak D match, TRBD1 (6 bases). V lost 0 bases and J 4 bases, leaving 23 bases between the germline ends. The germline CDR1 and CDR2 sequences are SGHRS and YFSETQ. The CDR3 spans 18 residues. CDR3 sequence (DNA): TGCGCCAGCAGCTTGGTAGGTTTGGCCGGGACACCCTTTTACGAGCAGTACTTC. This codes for CASSLVGLAGTPFYEQYF.

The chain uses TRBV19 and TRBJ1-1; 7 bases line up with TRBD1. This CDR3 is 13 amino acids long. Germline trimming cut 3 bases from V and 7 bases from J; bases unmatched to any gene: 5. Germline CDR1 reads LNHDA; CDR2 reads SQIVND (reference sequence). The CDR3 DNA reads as TGTGCCAGTAGTATCCAAAACAGGGGTGAAGCTTTCTTT. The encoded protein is CASSIQNRGEAFF.

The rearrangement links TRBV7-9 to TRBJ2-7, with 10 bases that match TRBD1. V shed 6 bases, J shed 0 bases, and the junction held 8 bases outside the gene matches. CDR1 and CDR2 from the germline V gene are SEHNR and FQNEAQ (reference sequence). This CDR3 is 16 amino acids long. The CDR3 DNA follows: TGTGCCAGCAGTTTTTGGGGACAGGGGTACTCCTACGAGCAGTACGTC. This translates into CASSFWGQGYSYEQYV.

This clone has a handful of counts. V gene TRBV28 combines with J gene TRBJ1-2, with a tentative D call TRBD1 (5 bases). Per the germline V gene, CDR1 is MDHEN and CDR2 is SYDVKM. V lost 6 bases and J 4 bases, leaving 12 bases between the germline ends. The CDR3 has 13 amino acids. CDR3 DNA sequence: TGTGCCAGCAGCCCGGGGGGAGTCTATGGCTACACCTTC. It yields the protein CASSPGGVYGYTF.

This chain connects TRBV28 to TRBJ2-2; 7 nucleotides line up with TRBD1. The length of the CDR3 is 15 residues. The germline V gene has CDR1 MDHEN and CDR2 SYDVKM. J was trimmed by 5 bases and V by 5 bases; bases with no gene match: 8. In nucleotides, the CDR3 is TGTGCCAGCAGTCAACAGGGGCTGGGTACCGGGGAGCTGTTTTTT. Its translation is CASSQQGLGTGELFF. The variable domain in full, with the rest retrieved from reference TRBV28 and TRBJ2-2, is DVKVTQSSRYLVKRTGEKVFLECVQDMDHENMFWYRQDPGLGLRLIYFSYDVKMKEKGDIPEGYSVSREKKERFSLILESASTNQTSMYLCASSQQGLGTGELFFGEGSRLTVL.

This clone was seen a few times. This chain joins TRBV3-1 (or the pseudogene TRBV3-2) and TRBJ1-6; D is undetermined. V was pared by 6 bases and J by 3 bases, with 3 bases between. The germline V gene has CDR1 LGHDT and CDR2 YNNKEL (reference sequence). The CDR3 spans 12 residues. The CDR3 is CASRRYNSPLHF. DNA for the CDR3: TGTGCCAGCAGGCGCTATAATTCACCCCTCCACTTT.

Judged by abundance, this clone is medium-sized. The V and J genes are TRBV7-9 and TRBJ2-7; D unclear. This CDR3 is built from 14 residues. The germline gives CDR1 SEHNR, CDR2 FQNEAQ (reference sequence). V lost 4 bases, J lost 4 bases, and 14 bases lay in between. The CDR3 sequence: CASSSRLEDYEQYV. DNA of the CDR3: TGTGCCAGCAGCTCCAGACTTGAGGATTACGAGCAGTACGTC.

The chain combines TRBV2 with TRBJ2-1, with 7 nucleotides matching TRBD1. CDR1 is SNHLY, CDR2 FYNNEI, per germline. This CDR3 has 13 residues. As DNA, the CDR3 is TGTGCTACGACAGGGAGCTCCTACAATGAGCAGTTCTTC. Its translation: CATTGSSYNEQFF.

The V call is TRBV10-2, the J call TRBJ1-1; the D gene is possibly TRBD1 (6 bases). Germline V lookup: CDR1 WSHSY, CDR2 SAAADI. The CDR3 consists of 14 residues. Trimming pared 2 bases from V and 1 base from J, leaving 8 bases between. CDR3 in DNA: TGCGCCAGCAGTGAGACAGGGCGGAACACTGAAGCTTTCTTT. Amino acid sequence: CASSETGRNTEAFF.

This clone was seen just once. The CDR3 coding sequence is TGTGCCAGCAGGGGGACAGGGGTTGAAAAACTGTTTTTT. The encoded protein is CASRGTGVEKLFF. The rearrangement links TRBV28 to TRBJ1-4; 10 bases align to TRBD1. CDR1 is MDHEN, CDR2 SYDVKM, per germline. CDR3 size: 13 residues. V shed 6 bases, J shed 7 bases, and the junction held 2 bases outside the gene matches.